The entry below gives a single T cell receptor (beta chain) sequence along with its context. Many counts were recorded for this clonotype. Its antigen target is currently unknown. Nothing much larger sits one base from this clone, and base qualities are not available. TCRdb names Illumina NovaSeq 6000 as the instrument used. TCR cDNA was made using 5'RACE template switching, a step that added a universal primer site and unique molecular identifiers. cDNA synthesis was primed from both the TCR alpha and TCR beta constant segments. Libraries were amplified in two PCR steps, with sample barcodes and sequencing adapters added in the second step. Sequencing of libraries was performed on Illumina HiSeq 2500 (2x100 bp) or NovaSeq (2x150 bp). Processing in the source paper ran as follows. MIGEC was used to demultiplex reads and collapse the reads into UMI consensus sequences, and MiXCR was used for V(D)J alignment. Clonotypes responding to the vaccine were identified with edgeR on replicate PBMC samples, with the criteria of FDR below 0.01 and a log2 fold change above 5 up to day 15. CD4 or CD8 identity was assigned to each bulk clonotype according to whether the clonotype was present at higher abundance in the sequenced CD4 repertoire or the sequenced CD8 repertoire. TCRdb trimmed the raw reads at Q25, called clones with MiXCR and kept productive beta chains. Each entry merges the rows of one CDR3 protein and shows their most common DNA and genes. These V and J calls originate from TCRdb's pipeline instead of the authors' own analysis. Here the sample has around 310,000 distinct CDR3 sequences; 3.6% occur a single time. Around 22% of the sample belongs to the ten largest clones.

Spanning cysteine to phenylalanine, the CDR3 consists of 16 amino acids. Of all the DNA, just the CDR3 is kept, 48 bases in frame from base 1. Trimming accounts for 6 bases at V and 4 bases at J, while the number of junction bases matched to no gene is 9. CDR1 is given as SEHNR and CDR2 as FQNEAQ, both from the germline V gene (reference sequence). The data derive from a study of T cells after yellow fever vaccination (dated by TCRdb to the late 2010s). Background for the entire study: The SMART-Seq v4 Ultra Low Input RNA kit was used to prepare libraries from fractions with low cell numbers. Bulk PBMC replicates and cell subsets were isolated from blood drawn at multiple timepoints before and after both primary and secondary immunization. To follow T-cell clones before and after both primary and booster YFV17D yellow fever vaccination, bulk TCR alpha and beta repertoires underwent longitudinal sequencing. The cohort comprised two healthy male donors, one aged 18 to 30 and one aged 30 to 40 years. On the study overall, not on this receptor specifically: Because abundant contaminating clonotypes from the bulk population could be contained in FACS-sorted repertoires, computational filtering was required. The study included only two donors, which limits how far the findings can be generalized. A small fraction of clonotypes appeared in both the CD4 and CD8 compartments, likely as a result of convergent recombination. Compared with the primary T-cell response, the secondary T-cell response was weaker but faster, peaking on day 5 rather than day 15. After the booster, most of the clones that had expanded following primary vaccination were detected again (96% of CD4 and around 90% of CD8), which suggests that memory was broadly maintained.

What the treatment or condition label conveys for this sample: live attenuated yellow fever vaccine strain. At each blood-draw timepoint, two biological replicates of bulk PBMCs were obtained. A standard Ficoll-Paque protocol was used to isolate PBMCs from peripheral blood. RNA was extracted with TriZol from bulk PBMCs, CD4 and CD8 fractions, and dextramer-positive and dextramer-negative fractions. The rearrangement joined TRBV7-9 to TRBJ2-3, with TRBD2 matching 11 junction bases. The sequence was collected from a man younger than 30 who received the YFV17D yellow fever vaccine. Sequenced material: PBMCs, taken on the day of the yellow fever booster vaccination. The bases are TGTGCCAGCAGTTATAGCGGGGGGGCCGGGGCAGATACGCAGTATTTT. Translated, it reads CASSYSGGAGADTQYF.